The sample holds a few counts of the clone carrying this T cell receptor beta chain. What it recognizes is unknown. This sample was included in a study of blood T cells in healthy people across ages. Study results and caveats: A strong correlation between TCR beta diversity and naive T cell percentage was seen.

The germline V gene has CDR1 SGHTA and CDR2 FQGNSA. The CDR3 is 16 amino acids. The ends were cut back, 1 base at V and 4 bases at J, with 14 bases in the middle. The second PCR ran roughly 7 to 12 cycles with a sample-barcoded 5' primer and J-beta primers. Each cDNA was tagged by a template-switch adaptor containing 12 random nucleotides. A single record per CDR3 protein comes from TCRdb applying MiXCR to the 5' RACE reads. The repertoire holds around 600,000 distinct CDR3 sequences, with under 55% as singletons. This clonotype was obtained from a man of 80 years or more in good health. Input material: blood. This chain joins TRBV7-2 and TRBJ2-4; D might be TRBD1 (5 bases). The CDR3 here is CASSLGHSGAKNIQYF. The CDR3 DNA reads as TGTGCCAGCAGCTTAGGTCATAGTGGGGCGAAAAACATTCAGTACTTC.